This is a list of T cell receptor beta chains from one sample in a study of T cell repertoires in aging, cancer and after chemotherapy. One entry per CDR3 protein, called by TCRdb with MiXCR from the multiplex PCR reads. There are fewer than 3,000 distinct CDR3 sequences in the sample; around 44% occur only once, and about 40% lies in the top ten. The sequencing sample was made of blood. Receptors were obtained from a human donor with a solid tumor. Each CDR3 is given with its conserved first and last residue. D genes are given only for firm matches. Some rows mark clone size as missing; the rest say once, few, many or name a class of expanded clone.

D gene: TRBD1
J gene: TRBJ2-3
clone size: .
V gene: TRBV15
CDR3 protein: CATIRDSFTDTQYF
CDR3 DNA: TGTGCCACCATCCGGGACAGCTTCACAGATACGCAGTATTTT

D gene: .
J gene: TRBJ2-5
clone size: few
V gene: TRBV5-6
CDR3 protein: CASSTPRETQYF
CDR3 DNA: TGTGCCAGCAGCACTCCCCGGGAGACCCAGTACTTC

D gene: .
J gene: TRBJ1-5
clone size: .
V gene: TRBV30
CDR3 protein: CAWSYPGGRNQPQHF
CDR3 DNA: TGTGCCTGGAGCTACCCGGGGGGGCGCAATCAGCCCCAGCATTTT

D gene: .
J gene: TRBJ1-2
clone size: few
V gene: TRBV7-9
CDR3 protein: CASSPEANYGYTF
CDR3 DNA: TGTGCCAGCAGCCCCGAGGCGAACTATGGCTACACCTTC

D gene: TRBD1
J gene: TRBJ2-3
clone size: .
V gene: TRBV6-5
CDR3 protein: CASSYSMVQGATTDTQYF
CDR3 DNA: TGTGCCAGCAGTTACTCGATGGTTCAGGGGGCGACCACAGATACGCAGTATTTT

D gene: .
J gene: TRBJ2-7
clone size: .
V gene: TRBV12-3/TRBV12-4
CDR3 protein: CASSSRDGISYEQYF
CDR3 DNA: TGTGCCAGCAGCAGCCGGGACGGAATCTCCTACGAGCAGTACTTC

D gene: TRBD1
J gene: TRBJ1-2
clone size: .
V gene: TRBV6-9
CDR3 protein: CARGQGDGYTF
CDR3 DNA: TGTGCCAGGGGACAGGGGGATGGCTACACCTTC

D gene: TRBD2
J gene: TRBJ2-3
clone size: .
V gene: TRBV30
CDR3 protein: CAWNGGSGPDTQYF
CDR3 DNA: TGTGCCTGGAACGGGGGGTCGGGGCCAGATACGCAGTATTTT

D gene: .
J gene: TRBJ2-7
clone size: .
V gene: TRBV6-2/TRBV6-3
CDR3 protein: CASSLGVQGRYEQYF
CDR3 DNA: TGTGCCAGCAGTCTGGGGGTTCAGGGGCGTTACGAGCAGTACTTC

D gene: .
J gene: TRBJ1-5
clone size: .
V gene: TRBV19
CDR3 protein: CASSTGHSNQPQHF
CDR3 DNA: TGTGCCAGTAGTACAGGGCATAGCAATCAGCCCCAGCATTTT

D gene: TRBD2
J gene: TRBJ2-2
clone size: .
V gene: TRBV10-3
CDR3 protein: CAISSGKSGDTGELFF
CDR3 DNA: TGTGCCATCAGTAGCGGGAAATCGGGCGACACCGGGGAGCTGTTTTTT

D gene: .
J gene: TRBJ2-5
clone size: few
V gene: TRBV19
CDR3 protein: CASSSQVNQETQYF
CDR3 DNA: TGTGCCAGTAGTTCTCAGGTCAACCAAGAGACCCAGTACTTC

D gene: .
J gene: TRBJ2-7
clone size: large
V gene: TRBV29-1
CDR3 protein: CSVATGLTSGDEQYF
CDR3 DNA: TGCAGCGTTGCCACAGGACTCACGAGCGGCGACGAGCAGTACTTC

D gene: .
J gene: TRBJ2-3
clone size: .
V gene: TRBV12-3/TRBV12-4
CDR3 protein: CASSSGMGGPTDTQYF
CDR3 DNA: TGTGCCAGCAGTTCCGGTATGGGGGGGCCCACAGATACGCAGTATTTT

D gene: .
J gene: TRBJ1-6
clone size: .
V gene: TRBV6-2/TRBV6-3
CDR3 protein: CASDEKGPKNSPLHF
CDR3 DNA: TGTGCCAGCGACGAAAAGGGACCGAAGAATTCACCCCTCCACTTT

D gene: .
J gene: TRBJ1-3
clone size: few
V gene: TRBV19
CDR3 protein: CASGTFFSGNTIYF
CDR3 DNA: TGTGCCAGTGGGACATTTTTCTCTGGAAACACCATATATTTT

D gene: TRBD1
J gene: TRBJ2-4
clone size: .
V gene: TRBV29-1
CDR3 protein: CSARMDRAEGNIQYF
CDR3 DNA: TGCAGCGCCCGGATGGACAGGGCCGAGGGGAACATTCAGTACTTC

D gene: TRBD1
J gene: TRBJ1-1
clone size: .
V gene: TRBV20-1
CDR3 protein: CSARARGHFVNTEAFF
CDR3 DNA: TGCAGTGCTAGGGCCAGGGGGCATTTCGTGAACACTGAAGCTTTCTTT

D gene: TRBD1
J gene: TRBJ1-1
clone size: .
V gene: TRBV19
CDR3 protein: CASKVGGWTEAFF
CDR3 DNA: TGTGCCAGTAAGGTAGGGGGCTGGACTGAAGCTTTCTTT

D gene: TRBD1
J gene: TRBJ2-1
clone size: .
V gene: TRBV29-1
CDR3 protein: CSVGQGVGDEQFF
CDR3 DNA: TGCAGCGTAGGACAGGGGGTGGGCGATGAGCAGTTCTTC

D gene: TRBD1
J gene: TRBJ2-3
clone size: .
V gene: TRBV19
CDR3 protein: CASTGQGADTQYF
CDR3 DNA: TGTGCCAGTACCGGACAGGGGGCAGATACGCAGTATTTT

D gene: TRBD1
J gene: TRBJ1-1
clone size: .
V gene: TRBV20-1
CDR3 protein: CSAPGTGLNTEAFF
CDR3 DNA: TGCAGTGCTCCCGGGACAGGTCTGAACACTGAAGCTTTCTTT

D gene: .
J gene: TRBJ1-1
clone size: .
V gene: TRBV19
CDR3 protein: CASSIDLVNTEAFF
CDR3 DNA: TGTGCCAGTAGTATAGATTTAGTGAACACTGAAGCTTTCTTT

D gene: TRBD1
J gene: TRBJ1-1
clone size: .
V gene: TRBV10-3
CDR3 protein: CAISDSDRGVTEAFF
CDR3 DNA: TGTGCCATCAGTGATTCGGACAGGGGCGTAACTGAAGCTTTCTTT

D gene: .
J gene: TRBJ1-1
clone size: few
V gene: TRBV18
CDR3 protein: CASSPQGYTEAFF
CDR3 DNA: TGTGCCAGCTCACCCCAGGGATACACTGAAGCTTTCTTT

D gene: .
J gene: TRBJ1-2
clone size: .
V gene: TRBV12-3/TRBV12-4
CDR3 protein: CASSLGRIPSYGYTF
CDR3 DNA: TGTGCCAGCAGTTTAGGGCGGATCCCCAGCTATGGCTACACCTTC